This T cell receptor beta chain was sequenced during a study of cytomegalovirus exposure and HLA in healthy donors. The PCR used 60 Vbeta and 13 Jbeta primers. Sequencing was performed with immunoSEQ multiplex PCR; in TCRdb, only in-frame clones are kept and a portion is missing. The sample holds about 160,000 clones, about 82% seen once. The V and J ends lost 5 bases and 1 base respectively, with 11 bases between them. The CDR3 has 14 amino acids. The germline V gene encodes CDR1 MNHEY and CDR2 SVGAGI. This chain connects TRBV6-5 to TRBJ1-1, with a tentative D call TRBD1 (5 bases). The sequence was obtained from a woman in her late teens or twenties in good health and CMV-seronegative. The sequenced material came from PBMCs. CDR3 residues: CASSRGHQNTEAFF. For the CDR3, the DNA is TGTGCCAGCAGTCGCGGACATCAGAACACTGAAGCTTTCTTT.